This T cell receptor beta chain was recovered during a study of cytomegalovirus exposure and HLA in healthy donors. Study-wide results and limits: Solely CMV serostatus was available to characterize immune exposure. Despite most TCR sequences being rare, some public TCRs occurred in many donors.

The sample holds a few counts of this clone. The antigen remains unidentified. Germline V CDR1 and CDR2: MRHNA, SNTAGT. The CDR3 extends over 14 amino acids. Trimming took 5 bases from V and 8 from J; bases not matched to a gene: 8. The donors gave bone marrow, and they were healthy. PCR amplification relied on 60 Vbeta primers (plus 13 Jbeta primers). Using immunoSEQ multiplex PCR, the repertoire was profiled, and TCRdb retains in-frame clones only, with some absent. The repertoire includes 110,000 or so clones, around 70% of them detected once, and about 4.2% sits in the top ten. The TCR originated in a woman aged 40 to 50 in good health and CMV-seropositive. The chain is built from TRBV6-4 and TRBJ2-2; 7 bases are a match to TRBD2. Input material: PBMCs. CDR3 in DNA: TGTGCCAGCAGTCCCAGCGGGGACCCGGGGGAGCTGTTTTTT. This sequence encodes CASSPSGDPGELFF.